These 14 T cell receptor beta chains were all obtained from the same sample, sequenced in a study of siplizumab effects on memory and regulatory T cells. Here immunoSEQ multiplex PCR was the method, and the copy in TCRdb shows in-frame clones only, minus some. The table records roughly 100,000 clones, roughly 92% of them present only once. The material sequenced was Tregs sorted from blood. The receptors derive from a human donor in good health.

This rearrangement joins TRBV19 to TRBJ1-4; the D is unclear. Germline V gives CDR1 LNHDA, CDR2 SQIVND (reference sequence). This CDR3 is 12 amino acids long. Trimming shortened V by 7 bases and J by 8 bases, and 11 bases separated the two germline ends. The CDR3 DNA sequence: TGTGCCAGTAACCGGGTTGGGGAAAAACTGTTTTTT. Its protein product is CASNRVGEKLFF.

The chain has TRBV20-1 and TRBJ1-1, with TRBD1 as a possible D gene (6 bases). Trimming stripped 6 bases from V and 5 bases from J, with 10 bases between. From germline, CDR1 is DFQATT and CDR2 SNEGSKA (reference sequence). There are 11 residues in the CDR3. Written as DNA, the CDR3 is TGCAGTGCCAACAGGGTTACTGAAGCTTTCTTT. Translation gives CSANRVTEAFF.

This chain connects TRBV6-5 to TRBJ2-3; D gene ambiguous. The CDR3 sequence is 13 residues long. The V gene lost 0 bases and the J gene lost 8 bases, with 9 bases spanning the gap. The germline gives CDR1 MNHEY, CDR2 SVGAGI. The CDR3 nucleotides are TGTGCCAGCAGTTACTCGATCGCGGTTACGCAGTATTTT. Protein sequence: CASSYSIAVTQYF.

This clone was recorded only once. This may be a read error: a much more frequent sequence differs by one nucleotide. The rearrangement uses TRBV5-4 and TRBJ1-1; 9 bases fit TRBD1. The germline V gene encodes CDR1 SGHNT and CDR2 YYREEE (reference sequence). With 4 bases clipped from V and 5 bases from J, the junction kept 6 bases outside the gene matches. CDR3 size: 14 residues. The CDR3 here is CASSQGDRVTEAFF. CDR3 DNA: TGTGCCAGCAGCCAAGGGGACAGGGTAACTGAAGCTTTCTTT.

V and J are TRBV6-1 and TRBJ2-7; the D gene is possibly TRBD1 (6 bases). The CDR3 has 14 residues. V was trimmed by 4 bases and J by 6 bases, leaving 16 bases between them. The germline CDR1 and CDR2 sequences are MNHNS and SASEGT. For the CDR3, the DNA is TGTGCCAGCAGTGCCCCCGGGGTGGGGGCCGAGCAGTACTTC. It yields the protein CASSAPGVGAEQYF.

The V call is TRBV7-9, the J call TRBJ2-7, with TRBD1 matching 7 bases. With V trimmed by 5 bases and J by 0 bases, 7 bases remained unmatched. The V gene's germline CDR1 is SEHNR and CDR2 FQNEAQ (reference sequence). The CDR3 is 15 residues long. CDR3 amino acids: CASSKYRDSSYEQYF. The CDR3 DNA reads TGTGCCAGCAGCAAATACCGGGACAGCTCCTACGAGCAGTACTTC. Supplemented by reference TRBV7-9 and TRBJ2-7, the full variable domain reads DTGVSQNPRHKITKRGQNVTFRCDPISEHNRLYWYRQTLGQGPEFLTYFQNEAQLEKSRLLSDRFSAERPKGSFSTLEIQRTEQGDSAMYLCASSKYRDSSYEQYFGPGTRLTVT.

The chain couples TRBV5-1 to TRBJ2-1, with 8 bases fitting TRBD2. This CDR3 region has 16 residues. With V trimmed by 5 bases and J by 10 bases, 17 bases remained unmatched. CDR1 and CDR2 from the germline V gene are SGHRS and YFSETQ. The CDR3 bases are TGCGCCAGCAGGTCTGATGGCGGGGGGACGCGTGGGGAGCAGTTCTTC. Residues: CASRSDGGGTRGEQFF.

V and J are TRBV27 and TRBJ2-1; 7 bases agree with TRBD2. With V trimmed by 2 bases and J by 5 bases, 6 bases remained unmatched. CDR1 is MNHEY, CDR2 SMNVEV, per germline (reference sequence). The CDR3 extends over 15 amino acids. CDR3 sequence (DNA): TGTGCCAGCAGTTTACCCGGGGGGTGGAACAATGAGCAGTTCTTC. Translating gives CASSLPGGWNNEQFF.

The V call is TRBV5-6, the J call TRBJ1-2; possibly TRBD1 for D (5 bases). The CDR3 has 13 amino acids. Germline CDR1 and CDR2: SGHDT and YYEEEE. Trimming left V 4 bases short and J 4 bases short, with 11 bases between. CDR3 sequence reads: CASSPLDSYGYTF. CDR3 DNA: TGTGCCAGCAGCCCACTCGACAGCTATGGCTACACCTTC.

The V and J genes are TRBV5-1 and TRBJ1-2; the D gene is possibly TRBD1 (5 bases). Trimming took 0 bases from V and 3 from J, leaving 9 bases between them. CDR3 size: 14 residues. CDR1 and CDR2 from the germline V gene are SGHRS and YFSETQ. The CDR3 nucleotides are TGCGCCAGCAGCTTGGACGGGACGGACTATGGCTACACCTTC. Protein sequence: CASSLDGTDYGYTF.

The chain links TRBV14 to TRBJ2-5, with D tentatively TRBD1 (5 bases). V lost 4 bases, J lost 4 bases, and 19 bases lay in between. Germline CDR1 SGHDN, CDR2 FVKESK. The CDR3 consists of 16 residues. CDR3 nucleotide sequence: TGTGCCAGCAGCCGCGCAGGGCAACCAAAACGAGAGACCCAGTACTTC. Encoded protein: CASSRAGQPKRETQYF. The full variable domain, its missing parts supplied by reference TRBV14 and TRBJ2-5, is EAGVTQFPSHSVIEKGQTVTLRCDPISGHDNLYWYRRVMGKEIKFLLHFVKESKQDESGMPNNRFLAERTGGTYSTLKVQPAELEDSGVYFCASSRAGQPKRETQYFGPGTRLLVL.

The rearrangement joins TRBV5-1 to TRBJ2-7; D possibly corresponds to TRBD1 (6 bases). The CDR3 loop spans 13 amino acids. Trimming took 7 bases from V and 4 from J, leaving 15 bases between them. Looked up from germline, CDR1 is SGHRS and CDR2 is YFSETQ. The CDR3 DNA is TGCGCCAGCGCTGTAGAACAGGGATACGAGCAGTACTTC. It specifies CASAVEQGYEQYF.

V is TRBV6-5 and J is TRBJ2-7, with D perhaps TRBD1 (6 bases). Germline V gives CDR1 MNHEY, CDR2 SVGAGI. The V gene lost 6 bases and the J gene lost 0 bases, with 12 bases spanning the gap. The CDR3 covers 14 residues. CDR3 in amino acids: CASSRWDNSYEQYF. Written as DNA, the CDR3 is TGTGCCAGCAGCCGTTGGGACAACTCCTACGAGCAGTACTTC.

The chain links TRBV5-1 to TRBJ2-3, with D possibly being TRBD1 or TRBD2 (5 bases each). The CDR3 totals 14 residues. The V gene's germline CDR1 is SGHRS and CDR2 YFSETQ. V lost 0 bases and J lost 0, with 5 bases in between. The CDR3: CASSLGDSTDTQYF. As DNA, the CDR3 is TGCGCCAGCAGCTTGGGGGACAGCACAGATACGCAGTATTTT. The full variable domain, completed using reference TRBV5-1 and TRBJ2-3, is KAGVTQTPRYLIKTRGQQVTLSCSPISGHRSVSWYQQTPGQGLQFLFEYFSETQRNKGNFPGRFSGRQFSNSRSEMNVSTLELGDSALYLCASSLGDSTDTQYFGPGTRLTVL.